These 10 T cell receptor beta chains were all obtained from the same sample, sequenced in a study of Graves' ophthalmopathy and Graves' hyperthyroidism. As the template, RNA transcripts were used to amplify TCR beta CDR3 regions. Following a first-round RT-PCR that used HTBI primers, a second-round multiplex PCR was carried out. TCRdb re-called the multiplex PCR reads through MiXCR, storing one row per CDR3 protein. The sample has hundreds of thousands of distinct CDR3 sequences, roughly two fifths seen once. The sequenced sample consisted of peripheral blood. Receptor source: an adult man with Graves' ophthalmopathy.

This clonotype was seen more than once but under ten times. The J gene is TRBJ1-2, the V gene TRBV14, with TRBD1 matching over 8 bases. Germline values: CDR1 SGHDN, CDR2 FVKESK. Germline trimming cut 2 bases from V and 4 bases from J; bases unmatched to any gene: 6. This CDR3 is built from 15 residues. The CDR3 reads CASSQYATGGYGYTF. As DNA, the CDR3 is TGTGCCAGCAGCCAATATGCTACAGGGGGCTATGGCTACACCTTC.

This clonotype was picked up many times. J is TRBJ2-7 and V is TRBV7-9; a weak D match, TRBD2 (5 bases). Germline CDR1 SEHNR, CDR2 FQNEAQ (reference sequence). This CDR3 comprises 14 residues. Trimming stripped 0 bases from V and 5 bases from J, with 11 bases between. DNA of the CDR3: TGTGCCAGCAGCTTAGCGGAGGCAGGCCACGAGCAGTACTTC. Amino acids: CASSLAEAGHEQYF. The full variable domain, its missing parts supplied by reference TRBV7-9 and TRBJ2-7, is DTGVSQNPRHKITKRGQNVTFRCDPISEHNRLYWYRQTLGQGPEFLTYFQNEAQLEKSRLLSDRFSAERPKGSFSTLEIQRTEQGDSAMYLCASSLAEAGHEQYFGPGTRLTVT.

The CDR3 loop reads CASSWQGDTEAFF. The CDR3 DNA reads TGTGCCAGCAGTTGGCAGGGAGACACTGAAGCTTTCTTT. V and J are TRBV7-8 and TRBJ1-1, with D tentatively TRBD1 (5 bases). CDR1 is SGHVS, CDR2 FQNEAQ, per germline. The V gene lost 6 bases and the J gene lost 3 bases, with 11 bases spanning the gap. The CDR3 has 13 amino acids.

This clonotype was recorded once. The V call is TRBV20-1, the J call TRBJ1-2, with 7 bases identical to TRBD1. The V gene's germline CDR1 is DFQATT and CDR2 SNEGSKA (reference sequence). Trimming cost V 6 bases and J 7 bases; bases outside gene matches: 8. CDR3 length: 12 amino acids. CDR3 amino acids: CSASRTGAGYTF. The CDR3 DNA reads as TGCAGTGCCAGCAGGACAGGTGCTGGCTACACCTTC.

This clonotype has a handful of counts. The chain employs TRBV24-1 and TRBJ2-7, with D possibly matching TRBD2 (6 bases). Germline V lookup: CDR1 KGHDR, CDR2 SFDVKD. V was clipped by 5 bases and J by 5 bases, with 12 bases between them. There are 13 residues in the CDR3. The DNA for the CDR3 is TGTGCCACCAGTGTCCCAGGGAGGAACGAGCAGTACTTC. Translating gives CATSVPGRNEQYF.

The chain joins TRBV25-1 to TRBJ1-5, with D unresolved. CDR3 size: 14 residues. Germline CDR1 is MGHDK and CDR2 is SYGVNS. Trimming shortened V by 10 bases and J by 0 bases, and 13 bases separated the two germline ends. CDR3 DNA: TGTGCCACCCTTTTAAGTTATAGCAATCAGCCCCAGCATTTT. Its protein is CATLLSYSNQPQHF.

This clonotype came up a few times. The genes are TRBV19 and TRBJ2-7; TRBD1 aligns across 8 bases. This CDR3 has 14 residues. Germline CDR1 LNHDA, CDR2 SQIVND (reference sequence). V lost 1 base and J lost 2; bases outside the gene matches: 1. For the CDR3, the DNA is TGTGCCAGTAGTATAGCGGACAGGGCCTACGAGCAGTACTTC. The encoded protein is CASSIADRAYEQYF.

This chain uses TRBV7-3 with TRBJ2-6, with D hard to call. CDR3 size: 9 residues. CDR1 and CDR2 (germline): SGHTA, FQGTGA. The V end was cut by 6 bases, the J end by 16 bases, with 7 bases between. In DNA, the CDR3 is TGTGCCAGCAGTTCCGCTCTGACTTTC. Translating gives CASSSALTF.

The table lists this clonotype with a few counts. The chain links TRBV5-6 to TRBJ2-7; D unclear. Trimming removed 3 bases at V and 6 bases at J, with 10 bases between. Germline-derived CDR1 and CDR2 are SGHDT and YYEEEE. CDR3 length: 12 residues. CDR3: CASSSGLSEQYF. DNA of the CDR3: TGTGCCAGCAGCTCCGGTCTATCCGAGCAGTACTTC.

The chain couples TRBV29-1 to TRBJ2-5, with a weak D call TRBD2 (6 bases). The CDR3 covers 12 residues. Per the germline V gene, CDR1 is SQVTM and CDR2 is ANQGSEA. With 5 bases removed from V and 1 base from J, the gap between germline ends came to 8 bases. The CDR3 coding sequence is TGCAGCGTTCGGGACTCCCAAGAGACCCAGTACTTC. Translating gives CSVRDSQETQYF.